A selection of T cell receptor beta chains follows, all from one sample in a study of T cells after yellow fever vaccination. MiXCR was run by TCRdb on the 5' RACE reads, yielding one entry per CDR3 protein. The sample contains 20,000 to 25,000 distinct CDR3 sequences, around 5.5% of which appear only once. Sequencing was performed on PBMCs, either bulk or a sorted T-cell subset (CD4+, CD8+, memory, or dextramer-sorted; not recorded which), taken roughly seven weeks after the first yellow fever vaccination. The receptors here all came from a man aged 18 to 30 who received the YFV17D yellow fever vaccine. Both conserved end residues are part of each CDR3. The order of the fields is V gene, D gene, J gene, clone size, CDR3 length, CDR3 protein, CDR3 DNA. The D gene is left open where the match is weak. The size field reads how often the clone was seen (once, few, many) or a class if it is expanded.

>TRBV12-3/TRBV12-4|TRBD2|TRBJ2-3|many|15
CASRPPGLETDTQYF
TGTGCCAGCAGGCCCCCGGGACTAGAAACAGATACGCAGTATTTT
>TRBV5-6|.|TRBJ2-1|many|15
CASSATRFILNEQFF
TGTGCCAGCAGCGCCACTAGATTCATCCTCAATGAGCAGTTCTTC
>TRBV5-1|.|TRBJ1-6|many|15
CASSLAAGTSSPLHF
TGCGCCAGCAGCTTGGCGGCGGGTACGAGTTCACCCCTCCACTTT
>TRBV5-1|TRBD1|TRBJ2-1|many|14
CASSDGQAYNEQFF
TGCGCCAGCAGCGACGGACAGGCTTACAATGAGCAGTTCTTC
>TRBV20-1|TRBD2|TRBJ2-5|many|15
CGTATSGGAWETQYF
TGCGGCACGGCGACCAGCGGGGGGGCCTGGGAGACCCAGTACTTC
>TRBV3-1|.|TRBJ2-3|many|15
CASSQGNLETDTQYF
TGTGCCAGCAGCCAAGGAAATCTAGAGACGGATACGCAGTATTTT
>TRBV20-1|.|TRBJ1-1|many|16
CSARGGRRSRVTEAFF
TGCAGTGCTAGAGGTGGCCGCAGGTCCAGGGTCACTGAAGCTTTCTTT
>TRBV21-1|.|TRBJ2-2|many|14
CASILPGVTGELFF
TGTGCCAGCATCCTACCAGGGGTCACCGGGGAGCTGTTTTTT
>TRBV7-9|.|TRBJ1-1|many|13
CASSPTTGPLAFF
TGTGCCAGCAGCCCCACGACGGGCCCTTTGGCTTTCTTT
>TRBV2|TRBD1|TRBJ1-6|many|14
CASRGQGGRTPLHF
TGTGCCAGCCGGGGACAGGGTGGGAGAACACCCCTCCACTTT
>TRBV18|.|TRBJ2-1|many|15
CASGLRDLSYNEQFF
TGTGCCAGCGGACTTCGCGATCTCTCCTACAATGAGCAGTTCTTC
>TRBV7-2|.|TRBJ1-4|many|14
CASRRQALMKRLFF
TGTGCCAGCAGGAGACAAGCTTTAATGAAAAGACTGTTTTTT